This TCR beta chain came from a study of identical twins. The study, taken as a whole, reports: Memory repertoires lacked the insertion deficit that abundant cord blood beta clonotypes showed.

With template switching, a universal primer site was added, and the cDNA carried unique molecular identifiers. TCRdb re-derived calls from the 5' RACE reads in MiXCR, one entry per CDR3 protein. The sample shows under 300,000 distinct CDR3 sequences, 9.5% to 15% of them seen only once. As to this clonotype: Its antigen is not identified.

J was trimmed by 11 bases and V by 1 base; bases with no gene match: 6. In germline, CDR1 is SGHTA, CDR2 FQGNSA. This CDR3 has 14 amino acids. There were only healthy Caucasians among the donors. Separately, the same data were catalogued under a study of yellow fever vaccine responses in identical twins. From that second work: Twins reportedly mounted vaccine T cell responses that seemed partly convergent, partly personalized.

The sample taken for sequencing was memory (CD45RO+) T cells sorted from blood. The receptor was derived from a woman under 30 in good health. This chain links TRBV7-2 with TRBJ2-2; 8 bases map to TRBD1. The CDR3 loop reads CASSLVTGDGELFF. Here the CDR3 DNA reads TGTGCCAGCAGCTTAGTGACAGGGGATGGAGAGCTGTTTTTT.